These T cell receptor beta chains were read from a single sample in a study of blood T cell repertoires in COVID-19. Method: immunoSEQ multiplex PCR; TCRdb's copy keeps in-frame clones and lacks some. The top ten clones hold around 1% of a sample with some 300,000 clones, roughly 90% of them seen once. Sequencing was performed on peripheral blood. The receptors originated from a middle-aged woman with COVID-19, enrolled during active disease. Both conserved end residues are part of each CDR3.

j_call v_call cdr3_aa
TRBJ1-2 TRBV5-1 CASSARQGQGLNYGYTF
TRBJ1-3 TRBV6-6 CATERNSGNTIYF
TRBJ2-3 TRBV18 CASSPVGERWATQYF
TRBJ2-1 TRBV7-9 CASSPDRGPWNEQFF
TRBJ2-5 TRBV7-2 CASSLDRGAETQYF
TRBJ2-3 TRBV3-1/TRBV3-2 CASSHRTSGGAWQYF
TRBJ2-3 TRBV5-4 CASLQQGRLDTQYF
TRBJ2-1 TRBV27 CASSPRQGRIDEQFF
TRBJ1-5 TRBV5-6 CASSLGQGSNQPQHF
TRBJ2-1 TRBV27 CASSLYTARNEQFF